This note documents a single TCR beta chain sequence. Its target is not known. This sample was included in a study of shared clonotypes between healthy human individuals. The study's findings and limits: Sharing across four donors was seen in 4% to 5.5% of naive CD4 clonotypes. Despite large depth, sorted-subset datasets appeared incompletely sequenced.

Donors, healthy HIV-negative adults, lacked recent acute infections or vaccinations. Trimming left V 5 bases short and J 0 bases short, with 13 bases between. Per germline, CDR1 SEHNR and CDR2 FQNEAQ (reference sequence). This CDR3 comprises 15 residues. Every immunoSEQ plate was one replicate of a subset's evenly spread DNA. Profiling relied on immunoSEQ multiplex PCR, and the TCRdb table lists in-frame clones only, not all of them. The sample has a few million clones, approximately 96% seen once. The sequencing input was naive CD4+ T cells sorted from blood. As to subset: CD45RA+ positively selected. The chain is built from TRBV7-9 and TRBJ2-5; no reliable D call. The TCR sequence derives from a man younger than 35 in good health. CDR3 protein: CASSHSGRYQETQYF. The CDR3, as DNA: TGTGCCAGCAGCCACTCCGGCAGGTACCAAGAGACCCAGTACTTC.